Listed here is a single T cell receptor (beta chain). This clonotype came up a few times. It has no known antigen specificity. No much larger clone exists at a distance of one base, and base qualities are not known. To demonstrate the VDJtools post-analysis software, TCR beta repertoires were profiled from the peripheral blood of more than 10 young patients with multiple sclerosis. The multiple sclerosis patients were children and adolescents ranging in age from roughly 6 to 16 years. This record comes from a study of post-analysis software for immune sequencing data (dated by TCRdb to the mid-2010s). In the study overall: Relapsing-remitting, secondary progressive and progressive-relapsing multiple sclerosis were recorded as disease courses, and subtype annotation was lacking for some patients. Patient repertoires were compared against around 10 previously published healthy control repertoires from donors aged roughly 6 to 26 years. A subset of samples was prepared in parallel using single-end sample barcoding, then pooled and co-amplified after Illumina adapter ligation. What the work shows at the level of the full study, not this receptor alone: A handful of TRBV segments, including TRBV5-6, TRBV5-1 and TRBV20-1, were significantly more frequent in patients than controls. The control group was slightly older than the multiple sclerosis patient group. Multiple sclerosis patients had significantly lower normalized Chao1 diversity than controls, a result that suggests substantial peripheral T-cell clonal expansion. Direct clustering with F measure revealed strong co-clustering of samples prepared in the same batch, which led to a batch-effect correction.

Receptor libraries were prepared by PCR. The sequencing machine was an Illumina HiSeq 2500. Unique molecular identifiers were incorporated into TCR beta cDNA libraries to reduce PCR and sequencing biases. Every 1 to 10 million input T cells yielded about 500,000 cDNA molecules, meaning each molecule approximated one T cell. The patient libraries were prepared and sequenced using the same protocol as the earlier healthy control dataset. Samples belonging to the same batch were prepared together, multiplexed and sequenced on a shared HiSeq lane. The authors processed their data as follows. MIGEC handled the raw barcoded reads, throwing out single-read molecular identifier groups before consensus assembly and CDR3 extraction. VDJtools was used for post-analysis of the clonotype tables, and diversity was normalized by down-sampling every dataset to the size of the smallest sample. Repertoire overlap clustering matched CDR3 amino acid but not nucleotide sequences to correct batch-related cross-sample contamination. TCRdb itself trimmed the public reads at Q25 with fastp, ran MiXCR and retained productive beta chains. For every CDR3 protein sequence, its rows merge into one entry that carries the most common genes and DNA. None of the V and J calls come from the authors' own analysis; TCRdb made them. The sample table records about 770,000 distinct CDR3 sequences; approximately 44% of these occur just once. Of the sample, roughly 4.5% falls within the top ten clones.

The CDR3, from cysteine to phenylalanine, totals 16 residues. Only the CDR3 part of the read is kept: 48 bases, read in frame from the first base. The germline V gene (reference sequence) sets CDR1 to LNHNV and CDR2 to YYDKDF. V gives up 0 bases and J gives up 5 bases, and the segment between their germline ends measures 14 bases. The chain is encoded by TRBV15 joined to TRBJ2-1; the D gene is possibly TRBD1 or TRBD2, each agreeing over 5 bases. Sequencing was performed on blood. This clonotype was sampled from a girl aged 5 to 17 with multiple sclerosis. The nucleotides are TGTGCCACCAGCAGAGATCAGTGGGACCAACACAATGAGCAGTTCTTC. It is translated as CATSRDQWDQHNEQFF.